This TCR beta chain was recovered during a study of blood T cell repertoires in COVID-19. Across the study: Material from acute and convalescent COVID-19 was sourced from the United States, Italy and Spain. T cells, B-cell-depleted T cells, or PBMCs supplied cDNA or gDNA.

CDR3 size: 14 residues. Per the germline V gene, CDR1 is SGHRS and CDR2 is YFSETQ. The V end was cut by 3 bases, the J end by 7 bases, with 14 bases between. As originally analysed: Scientists estimated how many nucleated cells there were by amplifying reference gene primers. Clones were sequenced by immunoSEQ multiplex PCR, and TCRdb holds only the in-frame ones, with some missing. Clone size and the V and J calls come from that table; the DNA yielded D and trimming. The table has about 170,000 clones, about four fifths seen once. The sequence was collected from an elderly woman with COVID-19, enrolled during active disease. The V and J genes are TRBV5-1 and TRBJ2-1; possible D gene TRBD2, 5 bases. The sequenced material came from peripheral blood. The CDR3 spells CASSSHLAQNEQFF. The CDR3 DNA reads as TGCGCCAGCAGCTCCCACCTAGCACAGAATGAGCAGTTCTTC.